This T cell receptor beta chain is drawn from a study of T cells in Graves' hyperthyroidism and ophthalmopathy. Study outcomes and limitations: Patients with ophthalmopathy were separated from those with stable hyperthyroidism by a 13 V-J model.

The CDR3 contains 16 residues. Germline V lookup: CDR1 KGHSH, CDR2 LQKENI. V lost 4 bases and J lost 1; bases outside the gene matches: 8. There are many counts of this clonotype. As yet, its antigen is unknown. The investigators amplified TCR beta CDR3 regions from RNA transcripts. The HTBI set primed first-round TCR CDR3 RT-PCR. TCRdb recomputed calls from the multiplex PCR reads with MiXCR, one row per CDR3 protein. The data hold fewer than 600,000 distinct CDR3 sequences, with over 13% observed a single time. The chain has TRBV18 and TRBJ2-7; TRBD1 matches at 9 bases. Sequencing was done on a sample of blood. The receptor's source is a woman under 30 with Graves' hyperthyroidism. DNA for the CDR3: TGTGCCAGCTCACTCCGGCCGGGACAGGGATCCTACGAGCAGTACTTC. It encodes CASSLRPGQGSYEQYF.